Each of the 18 T cell receptor beta chains below was sequenced from the same sample in a study of shared clonotypes between healthy human individuals. Clones were read by immunoSEQ multiplex PCR, and TCRdb kept only the in-frame ones, dropping some. The sample has 2 million to 3 million clones; around 90% are singletons. The sample comprised naive CD4+ T cells sorted from blood. Noted subset: CD45RA+ positively selected. These receptors all come from a man aged 18 to 29 in good health.

The chain uses TRBV5-4 and TRBJ1-6; D possibly corresponds to TRBD1 (6 bases). CDR1 and CDR2 (germline): SGHNT, YYREEE (reference sequence). Trimming left V 2 bases short and J 10 bases short, with 16 bases between. This CDR3 spans 15 amino acids. For the CDR3, the DNA is TGTGCCAGCAGCTTTACGGACAGACGGGAATCACCCCTCCACTTT. Its translation is CASSFTDRRESPLHF.

The rearrangement links TRBV5-4 to TRBJ2-7; TRBD1 aligns across 9 bases. V was pared by 4 bases and J by 2 bases, with 7 bases of the junction left unmatched. The CDR3 sequence is 15 residues long. Germline values: CDR1 SGHNT, CDR2 YYREEE (reference sequence). The CDR3, as DNA: TGTGCCAGCAGCGCTCCGGGACAGGGCACCTACGAGCAGTACTTC. This codes for CASSAPGQGTYEQYF.

J is TRBJ2-5 and V is TRBV11-1; 11 bases agree with TRBD2. The J call may be faulty, since TRBJ2-7 better matches the DNA end. This CDR3 has 16 amino acids. The germline gives CDR1 SGHAT, CDR2 FQDESV (reference sequence). Written as DNA, the CDR3 is TGTGCCAGCAGCTTAAACCCGGCTAGCGGGGGGTACGAGCAGTACTTC. This encodes CASSLNPASGGYEQYF.

CDR3 loop: CASAPGLAGRSGELFF. The CDR3, as DNA: TGCGCCAGCGCACCGGGACTAGCGGGTCGCTCCGGGGAGCTGTTTTTT. V is TRBV10-1 and J is TRBJ2-2; 12 bases map to TRBD2. The V and J ends lost 8 bases and 6 bases, in that order; junction bases with no gene match: 10. Per the germline V gene, CDR1 is WNHNN and CDR2 is SYGVQD (reference sequence). The CDR3 has 16 residues.

As regards this clone: Relative to the germline gene, one junction end is altered; a read error may explain this. This chain joins TRBV2 and TRBJ1-6; 9 bases line up with TRBD1. The CDR3 totals 11 residues. The germline CDR1 and CDR2 sequences are SNHLY and FYNNEI. This CDR3 is CASSSPGQGNF. The DNA of the CDR3 is TGTGCCAGCAGTTCCCCGGGACAGGGCAACTTT.

The CDR3 DNA reads TGTGCCAGCAGCTTAGCGGGGGATCGGACCGGGGAGCTGTTTTTT. Its translation is CASSLAGDRTGELFF. The V and J genes are TRBV11-3 and TRBJ2-2, with D possibly TRBD2 on 6 matching bases. V dropped 1 base and J dropped 5 bases, with 11 bases sitting between them. Germline CDR1 is SGHNT and CDR2 is YENEEA. This CDR3 has 15 residues.

The chain carries TRBV18 and TRBJ2-4; unclear D gene. Germline V gives CDR1 KGHSH, CDR2 LQKENI. The CDR3 is 17 residues long. V gave up 2 bases and J gave up 2 bases, with 16 bases separating them. CDR3 amino acids: CASSPDGGSLTKNIQYF. The CDR3 DNA sequence: TGTGCCAGCTCACCAGACGGCGGCAGTTTAACCAAAAACATTCAGTACTTC.

The chain has TRBV7-2 and TRBJ2-7; D possibly uses TRBD1 or TRBD2 (5 bases each). CDR3 length: 15 amino acids. Germline V gene data show CDR1 as SGHTA and CDR2 as FQGNSA. Trimming took off 6 bases at V and 0 bases at J, with 15 bases between the two ends. The CDR3 protein is CASSTGTVSSYEQYF. Written as DNA, the CDR3 is TGTGCCAGCAGTACCGGGACGGTTAGCTCCTACGAGCAGTACTTC. Looking up the rest from reference TRBV7-2 and TRBJ2-7 gives the full variable domain: GAGVSQSPSNKVTEKGKDVELRCDPISGHTALYWYRQSLGQGLEFLIYFQGNSAPDKSGLPSDRFSAERTGGSVSTLTIQRTQQEDSAVYLCASSTGTVSSYEQYFGPGTRLTVT.

This rearrangement joins TRBV5-6 to TRBJ1-4; maybe TRBD1 (5 bases). Germline CDR1 is SGHDT and CDR2 is YYEEEE. The V and J ends lost 4 bases and 1 base respectively, with 11 bases between them. The CDR3 is 15 amino acids. CDR3 sequence reads: CASSPPGGTNEKLFF. The CDR3 DNA reads TGTGCCAGCAGCCCCCCGGGGGGAACTAATGAAAAACTGTTTTTT.

CDR3 protein: CASSPTGTGELFF. Here the CDR3 DNA reads TGTGCCAGCAGCCCTACAGGAACCGGGGAGCTGTTTTTT. The chain recombines TRBV7-9 with TRBJ2-2, with D possibly TRBD1 on 5 matching bases. From germline, CDR1 is SEHNR and CDR2 FQNEAQ (reference sequence). The germline V and J ends were trimmed by 5 bases and 5 bases, with 9 bases remaining between them. CDR3 length: 13 residues.

The rearrangement uses TRBV12-5 and TRBJ2-3; a weak D match, TRBD2 (6 bases). The V and J ends lost 7 bases and 0 bases respectively, with 11 bases between them. The CDR3 has 14 residues. Germline-derived CDR1 and CDR2 are LGHNT and FRNRAP. In DNA form, the CDR3 reads TGTGCTAGTGACCAGGGACTGAGCACAGATACGCAGTATTTT. Translation gives CASDQGLSTDTQYF.

Details on this clone: The same CDR3 also results from other DNA sequences found in this sample. The chain couples TRBV30 to TRBJ1-3; D unclear. V shed 5 bases and J shed 1 base, with 9 bases lying between them. Germline-derived CDR1 and CDR2 are GTSNPN and SVGIG (reference sequence). The CDR3 is 13 residues long. This CDR3 reads CAWSPQSGNTIYF. In DNA form, the CDR3 reads TGTGCCTGGTCCCCCCAGTCTGGAAACACCATATATTTT. Full variable domain (remainder filled in from reference TRBV30 and TRBJ1-3): SQTIHQWPATLVQPVGSPLSLECTVEGTSNPNLYWYRQAAGRGLQLLFYSVGIGQISSEVPQNLSASRPQDRQFILSSKKLLLSDSGFYLCAWSPQSGNTIYFGEGSWLTVV.

The chain couples TRBV4-1 to TRBJ1-2; D is undetermined. Trimming left V 2 bases short and J 7 bases short, with 14 bases between. The V gene's germline CDR1 is MGHRA and CDR2 YSYEKL. This CDR3 spans 14 amino acids. CDR3 loop: CASSQKASASGYTF. The CDR3 region has the DNA TGCGCCAGCAGCCAAAAAGCAAGCGCCTCTGGCTACACCTTC.

This clone came up once. The J gene is TRBJ2-5, the V gene TRBV7-2, with 11 positions matching TRBD2. CDR3 length: 15 residues. Trimming cost V 1 base and J 4 bases; bases outside gene matches: 2. Germline loops: CDR1 SGHTA, CDR2 FQGNSA. The CDR3 spells CASSLVAGGIETQYF. CDR3 sequence (DNA): TGTGCCAGCAGCTTAGTAGCGGGAGGGATAGAGACCCAGTACTTC.

The genes are TRBV10-3 and TRBJ1-1, with D possibly TRBD1 on 5 matching bases. The germline V gene encodes CDR1 ENHRY and CDR2 SYGVKD. Trimming removed 6 bases from V and 2 bases from J, with 10 bases in between. CDR3 size: 13 residues. The CDR3 sequence: CAISAQGNTEAFF. The DNA for the CDR3 is TGTGCCATCAGCGCGCAGGGAAACACTGAAGCTTTCTTT.

The chain combines TRBV11-3 with TRBJ2-5; 7 bases are a match to TRBD1. V lost 3 bases, J lost 5 bases, and 6 bases stayed unmatched. CDR3 length equals 14 residues. CDR1 and CDR2 from the germline V gene are SGHNT and YENEEA. CDR3 region: CASSLGRGIETQYF. The CDR3 region has the DNA TGTGCCAGCAGCTTGGGCAGGGGGATTGAGACCCAGTACTTC.

The genes are TRBV4-3 and TRBJ2-3; tentative D call: TRBD1 (6 bases). In germline, CDR1 is LGHNA, CDR2 YSLEER. The CDR3 length is 14 residues. The V gene lost 3 bases and the J gene lost 3 bases, with 10 bases spanning the gap. CDR3 nucleotide sequence: TGCGCCAGCAGCCAGGTTACAGGGACAGATACGCAGTATTTT. Translating gives CASSQVTGTDTQYF.

The rearrangement links TRBV9 to TRBJ2-7; TRBD1 aligns across 8 bases. The ends lost 0 bases at V and 5 bases at J; junction bases unmatched: 7. Germline V gene data show CDR1 as SGDLS and CDR2 as YYNGEE. The CDR3 consists of 15 residues. The CDR3 nucleotides read TGTGCCAGCAGCGTAGTAGGGACAGGTACTGACGAGCAGTACTTC. It yields the protein CASSVVGTGTDEQYF.